The clone carrying this T cell receptor beta chain occurred many times. Its antigen is not known. The source of the sample is a study of T cells in Graves' hyperthyroidism and ophthalmopathy. General study points: Most thyroid clonotypes expanded above 0.001 appeared in blood too. Median prediction lead before ophthalmopathy onset was 5.5 to 7 months with the model.

Amplified TCR beta CDR3 regions derived from RNA transcripts. Primed by the HTBI set, a first-round RT-PCR was run on the TCR CDR3. TCRdb fed the multiplex PCR reads into MiXCR, producing one record per CDR3 protein. The sample lists about 590,000 distinct CDR3 sequences; about 15% were seen once. With a duration under 2 months, the hyperthyroidism was newly diagnosed in patients aged 18 to 65. PBMCs were obtained from 9 to 10 ml fresh peripheral blood. V shed 5 bases and J shed 6 bases, with 23 bases lying between them. The CDR3 extends over 15 amino acids. The germline gives CDR1 DFQATT, CDR2 SNEGSKA (reference sequence).

The receptor was isolated from a woman in her thirties with Graves' hyperthyroidism. The rearrangement links TRBV20-1 to TRBJ2-7, with a tentative D call TRBD2 (6 bases). The sample consisted of blood. As DNA, the CDR3 is TGCAGTGCTGTTAGACTAGTTTCGAATCTCTTCGAGCAGTACTTC. Translation: CSAVRLVSNLFEQYF.